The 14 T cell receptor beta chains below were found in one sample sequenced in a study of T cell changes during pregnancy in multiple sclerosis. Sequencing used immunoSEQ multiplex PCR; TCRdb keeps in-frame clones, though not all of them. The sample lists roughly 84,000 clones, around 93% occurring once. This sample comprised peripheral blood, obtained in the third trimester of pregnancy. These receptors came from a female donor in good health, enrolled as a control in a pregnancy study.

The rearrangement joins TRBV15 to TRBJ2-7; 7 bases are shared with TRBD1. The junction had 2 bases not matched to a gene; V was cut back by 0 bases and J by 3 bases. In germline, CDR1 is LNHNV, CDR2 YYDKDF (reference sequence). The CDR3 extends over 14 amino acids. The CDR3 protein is CATSRERQGYEQYF. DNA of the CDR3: TGTGCCACCAGCAGAGAGAGACAGGGCTACGAGCAGTACTTC.

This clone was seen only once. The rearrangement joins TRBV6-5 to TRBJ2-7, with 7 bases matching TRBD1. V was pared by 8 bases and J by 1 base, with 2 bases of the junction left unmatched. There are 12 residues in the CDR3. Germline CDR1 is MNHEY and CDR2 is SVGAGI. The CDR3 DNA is TGTGCCAGCCGACAGGGATCCTACGAGCAGTACTTC. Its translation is CASRQGSYEQYF.

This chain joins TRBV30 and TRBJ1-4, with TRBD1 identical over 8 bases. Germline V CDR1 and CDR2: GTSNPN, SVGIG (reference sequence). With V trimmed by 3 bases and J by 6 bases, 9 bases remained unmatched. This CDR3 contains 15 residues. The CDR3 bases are TGTGCCTGGAGCGGAGGACAGGGTGTTCATGAAAAACTGTTTTTT. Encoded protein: CAWSGGQGVHEKLFF.

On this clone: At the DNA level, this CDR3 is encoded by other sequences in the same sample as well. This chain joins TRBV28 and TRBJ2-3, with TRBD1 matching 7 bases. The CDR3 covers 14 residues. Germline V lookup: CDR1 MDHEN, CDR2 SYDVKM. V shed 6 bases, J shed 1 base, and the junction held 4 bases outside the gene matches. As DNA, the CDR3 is TGTGCCAGCAGCCGCGACAGGGGCACAGATACGCAGTATTTT. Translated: CASSRDRGTDTQYF.

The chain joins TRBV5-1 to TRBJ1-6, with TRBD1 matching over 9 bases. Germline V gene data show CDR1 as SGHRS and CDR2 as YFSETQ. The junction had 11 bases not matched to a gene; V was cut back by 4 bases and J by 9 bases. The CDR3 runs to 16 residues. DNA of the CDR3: TGCGCCAGCAGCCTCGGGAGTGACAGGGGGAGTTCACCCCTCCACTTT. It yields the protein CASSLGSDRGSSPLHF.

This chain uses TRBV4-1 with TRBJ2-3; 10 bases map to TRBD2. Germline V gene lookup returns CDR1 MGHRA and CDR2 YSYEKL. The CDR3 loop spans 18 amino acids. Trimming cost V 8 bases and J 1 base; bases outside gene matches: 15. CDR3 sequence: CASGLQAGGPDGTDTQYF. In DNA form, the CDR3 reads TGCGCCAGCGGACTCCAAGCGGGAGGGCCCGATGGCACAGATACGCAGTATTTT.

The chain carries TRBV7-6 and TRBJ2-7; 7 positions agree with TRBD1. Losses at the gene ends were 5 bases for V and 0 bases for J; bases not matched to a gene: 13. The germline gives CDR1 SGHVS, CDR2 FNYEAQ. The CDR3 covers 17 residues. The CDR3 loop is CASSGGTAFLSSYEQYF. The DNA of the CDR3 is TGTGCCAGCAGCGGTGGGACAGCCTTTCTAAGCTCCTACGAGCAGTACTTC. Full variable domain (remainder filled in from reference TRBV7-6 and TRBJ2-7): GAGVSQSPRYKVTKRGQDVALRCDPISGHVSLYWYRQALGQGPEFLTYFNYEAQQDKSGLPNDRFSAERPEGSISTLTIQRTEQRDSAMYRCASSGGTAFLSSYEQYFGPGTRLTVT.

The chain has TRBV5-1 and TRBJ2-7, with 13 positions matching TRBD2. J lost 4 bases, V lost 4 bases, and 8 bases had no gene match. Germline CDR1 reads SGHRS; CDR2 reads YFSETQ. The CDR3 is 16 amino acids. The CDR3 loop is CASSPRLAGGSYEQYF. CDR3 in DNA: TGCGCCAGCAGCCCCCGACTAGCGGGAGGAAGTTACGAGCAGTACTTC.

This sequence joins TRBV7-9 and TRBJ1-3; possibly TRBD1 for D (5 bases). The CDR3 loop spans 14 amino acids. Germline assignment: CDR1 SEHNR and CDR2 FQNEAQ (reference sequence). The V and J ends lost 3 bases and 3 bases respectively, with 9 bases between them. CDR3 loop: CASSLDKDGNTIYF. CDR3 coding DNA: TGTGCCAGCAGCTTGGACAAGGATGGAAACACCATATATTTT.

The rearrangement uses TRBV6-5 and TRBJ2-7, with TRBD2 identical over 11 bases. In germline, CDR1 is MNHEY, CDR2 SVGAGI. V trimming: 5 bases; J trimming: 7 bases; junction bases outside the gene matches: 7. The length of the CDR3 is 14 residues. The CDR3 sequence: CASSRGGLAAEQYF. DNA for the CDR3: TGTGCCAGCAGTAGGGGGGGACTAGCGGCTGAGCAGTACTTC.

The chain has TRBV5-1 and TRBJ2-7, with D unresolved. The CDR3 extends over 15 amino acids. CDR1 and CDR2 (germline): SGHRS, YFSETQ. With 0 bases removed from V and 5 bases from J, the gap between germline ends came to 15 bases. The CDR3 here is CASSLERGAPDEQYF. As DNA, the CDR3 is TGCGCCAGCAGCTTGGAACGCGGAGCCCCCGACGAGCAGTACTTC.

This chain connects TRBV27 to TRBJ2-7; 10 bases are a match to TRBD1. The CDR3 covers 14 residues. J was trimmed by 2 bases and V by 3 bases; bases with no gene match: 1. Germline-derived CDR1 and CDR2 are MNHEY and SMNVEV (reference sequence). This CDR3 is CASSFGTGAYEQYF. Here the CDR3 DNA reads TGTGCCAGCAGTTTCGGGACAGGGGCCTACGAGCAGTACTTC.

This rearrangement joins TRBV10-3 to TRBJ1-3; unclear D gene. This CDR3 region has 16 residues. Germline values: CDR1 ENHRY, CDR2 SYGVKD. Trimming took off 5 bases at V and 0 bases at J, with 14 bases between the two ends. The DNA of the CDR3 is TGTGCCATCAGTAAGAGGGAAGCCGTCTCTGGAAACACCATATATTTT. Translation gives CAISKREAVSGNTIYF.

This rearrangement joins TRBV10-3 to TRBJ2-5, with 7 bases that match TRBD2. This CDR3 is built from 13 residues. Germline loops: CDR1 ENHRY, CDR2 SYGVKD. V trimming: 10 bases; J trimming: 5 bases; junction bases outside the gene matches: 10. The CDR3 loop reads CATAQRDLETQYF. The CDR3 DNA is TGTGCCACCGCCCAGCGGGATTTGGAGACCCAGTACTTC.